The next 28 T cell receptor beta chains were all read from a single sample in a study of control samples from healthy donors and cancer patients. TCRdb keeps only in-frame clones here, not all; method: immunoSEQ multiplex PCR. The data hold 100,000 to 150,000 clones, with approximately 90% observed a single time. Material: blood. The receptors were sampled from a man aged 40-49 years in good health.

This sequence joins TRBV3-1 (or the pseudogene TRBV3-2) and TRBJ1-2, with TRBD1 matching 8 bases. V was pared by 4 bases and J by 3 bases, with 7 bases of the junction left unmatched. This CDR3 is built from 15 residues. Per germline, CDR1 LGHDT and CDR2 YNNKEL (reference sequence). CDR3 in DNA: TGTGCCAGCAGCCGCTACAGGGGGGGCGACTATGGCTACACCTTC. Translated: CASSRYRGGDYGYTF.

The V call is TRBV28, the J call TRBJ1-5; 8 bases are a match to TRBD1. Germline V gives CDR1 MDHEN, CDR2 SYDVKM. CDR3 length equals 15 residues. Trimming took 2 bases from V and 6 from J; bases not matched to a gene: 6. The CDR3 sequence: CASSLNRGGGQPQHF. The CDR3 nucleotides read TGTGCCAGCAGTTTAAACAGGGGGGGAGGTCAGCCCCAGCATTTT.

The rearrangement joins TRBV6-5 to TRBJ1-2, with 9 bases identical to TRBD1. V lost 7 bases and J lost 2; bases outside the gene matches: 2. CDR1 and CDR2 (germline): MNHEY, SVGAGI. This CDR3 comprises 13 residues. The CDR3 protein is CASMGQGNYGYTF. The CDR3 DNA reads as TGTGCCAGCATGGGACAGGGAAACTATGGCTACACCTTC.

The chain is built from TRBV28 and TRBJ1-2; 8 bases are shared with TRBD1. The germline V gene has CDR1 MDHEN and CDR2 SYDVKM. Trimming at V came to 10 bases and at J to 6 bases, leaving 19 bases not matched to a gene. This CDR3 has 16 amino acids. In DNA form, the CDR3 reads TGTGCCATCTTCCCCGTTGTCTCGGACAGGGCAAATGGCTACACCTTC. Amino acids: CAIFPVVSDRANGYTF.

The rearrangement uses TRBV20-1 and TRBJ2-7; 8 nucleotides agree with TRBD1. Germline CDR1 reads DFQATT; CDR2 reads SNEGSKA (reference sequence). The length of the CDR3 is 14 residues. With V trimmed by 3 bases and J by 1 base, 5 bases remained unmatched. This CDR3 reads CSASPGGSSYEQYF. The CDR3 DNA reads TGCAGTGCTAGTCCAGGGGGCTCTTCCTACGAGCAGTACTTC.

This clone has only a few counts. The CDR3 DNA sequence: TGTGCTAGTGGTTTTCCCCGACTAGCGGGGCCGGGGGAGCTGTTTTTT. Translating it yields CASGFPRLAGPGELFF. The chain has TRBV12-5 and TRBJ2-2; 11 bases line up with TRBD2. The CDR3 contains 16 residues. V lost 3 bases to trimming and J lost 8 bases; unmatched junction nucleotides: 8. The germline CDR1 and CDR2 sequences are LGHNT and FRNRAP.

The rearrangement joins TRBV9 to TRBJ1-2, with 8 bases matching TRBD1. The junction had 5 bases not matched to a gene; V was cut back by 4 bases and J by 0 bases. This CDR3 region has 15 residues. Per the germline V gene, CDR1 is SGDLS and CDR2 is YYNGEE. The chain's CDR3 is CASSPRTGSNYGYTF. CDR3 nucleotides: TGTGCCAGCAGCCCCCGGACAGGGTCTAACTATGGCTACACCTTC.

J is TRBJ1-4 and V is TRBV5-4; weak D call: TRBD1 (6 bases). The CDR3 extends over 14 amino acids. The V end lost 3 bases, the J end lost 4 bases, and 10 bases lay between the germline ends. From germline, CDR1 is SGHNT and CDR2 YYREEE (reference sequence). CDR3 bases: TGTGCCAGCAGCTACAGGGTCAGTAATGAAAAACTGTTTTTT. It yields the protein CASSYRVSNEKLFF.

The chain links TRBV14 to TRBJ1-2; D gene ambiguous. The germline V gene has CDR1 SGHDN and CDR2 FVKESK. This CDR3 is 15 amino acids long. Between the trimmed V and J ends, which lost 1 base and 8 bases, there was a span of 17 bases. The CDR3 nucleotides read TGTGCCAGCAGCCAAGGCCCTACCACGGTATGGGGCTACACCTTC. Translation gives CASSQGPTTVWGYTF. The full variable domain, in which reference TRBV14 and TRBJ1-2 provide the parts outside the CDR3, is EAGVTQFPSHSVIEKGQTVTLRCDPISGHDNLYWYRRVMGKEIKFLLHFVKESKQDESGMPNNRFLAERTGGTYSTLKVQPAELEDSGVYFCASSQGPTTVWGYTFGSGTRLTVV.

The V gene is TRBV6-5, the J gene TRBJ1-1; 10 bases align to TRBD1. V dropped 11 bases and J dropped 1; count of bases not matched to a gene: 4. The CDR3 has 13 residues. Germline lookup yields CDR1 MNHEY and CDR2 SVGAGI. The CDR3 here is CAGGQGWNTEAFF. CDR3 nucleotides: TGTGCCGGGGGACAGGGGTGGAACACTGAAGCTTTCTTT.

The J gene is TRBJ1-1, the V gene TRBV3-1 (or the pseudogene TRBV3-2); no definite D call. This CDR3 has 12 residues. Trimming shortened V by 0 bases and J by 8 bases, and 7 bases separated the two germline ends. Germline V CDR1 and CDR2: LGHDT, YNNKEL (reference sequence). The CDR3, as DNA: TGTGCCAGCAGCCAAGATAGAAGGGAAGCTTTCTTT. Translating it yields CASSQDRREAFF.

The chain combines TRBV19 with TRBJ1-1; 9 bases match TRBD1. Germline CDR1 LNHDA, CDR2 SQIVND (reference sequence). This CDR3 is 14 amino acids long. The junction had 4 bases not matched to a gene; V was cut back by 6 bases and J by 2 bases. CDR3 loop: CASSYRGLNTEAFF. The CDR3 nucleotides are TGTGCCAGTAGCTACAGGGGGCTAAACACTGAAGCTTTCTTT.

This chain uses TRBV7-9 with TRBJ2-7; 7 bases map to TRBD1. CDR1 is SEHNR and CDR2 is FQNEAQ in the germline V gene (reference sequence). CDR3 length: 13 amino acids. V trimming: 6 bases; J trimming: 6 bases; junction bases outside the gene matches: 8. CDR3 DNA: TGTGCCAGCAGTTCAAGGGGGCGCGGCGAGCAGTACTTC. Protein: CASSSRGRGEQYF.

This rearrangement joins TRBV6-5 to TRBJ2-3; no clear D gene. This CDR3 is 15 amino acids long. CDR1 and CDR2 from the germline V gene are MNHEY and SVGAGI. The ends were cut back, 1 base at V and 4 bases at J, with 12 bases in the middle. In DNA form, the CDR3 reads TGTGCCAGCAGTTACTTGGGATCAAAATCAGATACGCAGTATTTT. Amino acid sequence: CASSYLGSKSDTQYF.

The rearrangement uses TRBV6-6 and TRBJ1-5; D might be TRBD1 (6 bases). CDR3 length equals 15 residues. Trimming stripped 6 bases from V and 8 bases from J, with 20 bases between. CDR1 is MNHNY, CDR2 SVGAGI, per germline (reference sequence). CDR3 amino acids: CASSQRDKGYEPQHF. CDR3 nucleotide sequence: TGTGCCAGCAGCCAACGGGACAAGGGGTATGAGCCCCAGCATTTT.

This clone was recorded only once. The chain's CDR3 is CAWSVIPPLSYEQYF. In nucleotides, the CDR3 is TGTGCCTGGAGTGTAATTCCCCCTCTGTCCTACGAGCAGTACTTC. This sequence joins TRBV30 and TRBJ2-7; no reliable D call. V lost 0 bases and J 1 base, leaving 13 bases between the germline ends. This CDR3 contains 15 residues. The germline gives CDR1 GTSNPN, CDR2 SVGIG (reference sequence).

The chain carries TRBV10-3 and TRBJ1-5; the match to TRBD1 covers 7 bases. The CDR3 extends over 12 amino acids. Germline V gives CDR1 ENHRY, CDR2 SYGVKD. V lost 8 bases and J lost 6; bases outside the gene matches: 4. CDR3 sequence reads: CAIGGGGQPQHF. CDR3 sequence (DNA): TGTGCCATCGGAGGGGGCGGTCAGCCCCAGCATTTT.

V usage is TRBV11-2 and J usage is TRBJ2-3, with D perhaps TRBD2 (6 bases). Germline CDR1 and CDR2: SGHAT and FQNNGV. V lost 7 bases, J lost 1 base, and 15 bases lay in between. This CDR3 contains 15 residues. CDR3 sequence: CASTPYSGGTDTQYF. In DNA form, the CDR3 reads TGTGCCAGCACCCCATATAGCGGTGGCACAGATACGCAGTATTTT.

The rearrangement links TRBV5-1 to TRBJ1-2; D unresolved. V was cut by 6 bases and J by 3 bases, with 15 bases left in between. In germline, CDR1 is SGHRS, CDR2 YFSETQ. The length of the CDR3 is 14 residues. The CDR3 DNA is TGCGCCAGCACCGCGCTGCCTGGGGACTATGGCTACACCTTC. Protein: CASTALPGDYGYTF.

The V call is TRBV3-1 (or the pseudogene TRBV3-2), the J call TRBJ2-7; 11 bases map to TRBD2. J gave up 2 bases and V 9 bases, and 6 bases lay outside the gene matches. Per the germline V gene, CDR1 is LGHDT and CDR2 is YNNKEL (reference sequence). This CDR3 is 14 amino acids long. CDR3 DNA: TGTGCCAGTCGCCCGGGACTAGCGGCCTACGAGCAGTACTTC. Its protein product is CASRPGLAAYEQYF.

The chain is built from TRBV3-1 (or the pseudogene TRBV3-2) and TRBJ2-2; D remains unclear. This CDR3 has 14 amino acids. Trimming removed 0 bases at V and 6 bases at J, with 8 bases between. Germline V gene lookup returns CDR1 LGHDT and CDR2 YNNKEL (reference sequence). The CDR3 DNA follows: TGTGCCAGCAGCCAAGATGGGTGGTCCGGGGAGCTGTTTTTT. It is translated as CASSQDGWSGELFF.

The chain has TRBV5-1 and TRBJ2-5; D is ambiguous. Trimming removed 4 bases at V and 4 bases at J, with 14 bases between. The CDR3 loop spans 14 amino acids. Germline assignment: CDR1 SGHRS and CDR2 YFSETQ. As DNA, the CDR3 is TGCGCCAGCAGCGGATCCGGACGGAGAGAGACCCAGTACTTC. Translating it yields CASSGSGRRETQYF.

CDR3 sequence reads: CSVYRQVNNEQFF. The CDR3, as DNA: TGCAGCGTCTACAGACAGGTTAACAATGAGCAGTTCTTC. The chain employs TRBV29-1 and TRBJ2-1, with D maybe TRBD1 (6 bases). The length of the CDR3 is 13 residues. Per the germline V gene, CDR1 is SQVTM and CDR2 is ANQGSEA. V was shortened by 6 bases and J by 5 bases, with 14 bases between the two germline ends.

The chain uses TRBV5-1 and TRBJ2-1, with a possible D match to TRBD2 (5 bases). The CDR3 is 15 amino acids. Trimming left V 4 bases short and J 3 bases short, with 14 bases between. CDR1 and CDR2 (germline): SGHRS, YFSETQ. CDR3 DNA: TGCGCCAGCAGCGGCGGGTTTGCCAACTACAATGAGCAGTTCTTC. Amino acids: CASSGGFANYNEQFF.

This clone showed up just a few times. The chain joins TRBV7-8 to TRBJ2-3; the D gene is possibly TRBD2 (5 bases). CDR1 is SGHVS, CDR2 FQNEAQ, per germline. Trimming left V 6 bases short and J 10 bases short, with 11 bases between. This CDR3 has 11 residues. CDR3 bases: TGTGCCAGCAGACTGGGAGAGGCGCAGTATTTT. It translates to CASRLGEAQYF.

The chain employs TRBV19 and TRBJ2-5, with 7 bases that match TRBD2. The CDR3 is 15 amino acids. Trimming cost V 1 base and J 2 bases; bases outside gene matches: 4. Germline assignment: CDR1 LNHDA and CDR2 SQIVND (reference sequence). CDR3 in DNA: TGTGCCAGTAGTATAGCTCCGGGACTACAAGAGACCCAGTACTTC. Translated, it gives CASSIAPGLQETQYF. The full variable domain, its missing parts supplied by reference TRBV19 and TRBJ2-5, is DGGITQSPKYLFRKEGQNVTLSCEQNLNHDAMYWYRQDPGQGLRLIYYSQIVNDFQKGDIAEGYSVSREKKESFPLTVTSAQKNPTAFYLCASSIAPGLQETQYFGPGTRLLVL.

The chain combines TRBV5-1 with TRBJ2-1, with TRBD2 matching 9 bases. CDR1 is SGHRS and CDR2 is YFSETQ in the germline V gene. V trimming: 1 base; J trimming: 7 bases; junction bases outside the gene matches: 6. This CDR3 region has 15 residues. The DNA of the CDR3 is TGCGCCAGCAGCTTGCTAGCGGGGTCGACTAATGAGCAGTTCTTC. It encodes CASSLLAGSTNEQFF.

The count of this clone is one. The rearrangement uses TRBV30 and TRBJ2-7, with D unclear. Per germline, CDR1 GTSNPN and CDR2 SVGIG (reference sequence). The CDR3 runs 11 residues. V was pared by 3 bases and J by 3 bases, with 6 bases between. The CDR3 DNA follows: TGTGCCTGGAGCAGTAACTACGAGCAGTACTTC. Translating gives CAWSSNYEQYF.